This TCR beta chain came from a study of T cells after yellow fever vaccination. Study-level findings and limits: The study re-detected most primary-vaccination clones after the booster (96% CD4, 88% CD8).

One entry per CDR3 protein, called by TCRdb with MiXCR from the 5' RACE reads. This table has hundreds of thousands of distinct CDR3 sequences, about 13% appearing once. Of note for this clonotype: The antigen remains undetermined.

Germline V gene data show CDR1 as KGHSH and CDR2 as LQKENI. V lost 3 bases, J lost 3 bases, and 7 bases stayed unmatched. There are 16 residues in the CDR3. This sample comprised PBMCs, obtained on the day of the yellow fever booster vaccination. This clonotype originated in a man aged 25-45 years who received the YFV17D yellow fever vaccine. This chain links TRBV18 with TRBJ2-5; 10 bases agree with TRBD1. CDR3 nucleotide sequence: TGTGCCAGCTCACCCCGGGACAGGGGTATGGAAGAGACCCAGTACTTC. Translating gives CASSPRDRGMEETQYF.